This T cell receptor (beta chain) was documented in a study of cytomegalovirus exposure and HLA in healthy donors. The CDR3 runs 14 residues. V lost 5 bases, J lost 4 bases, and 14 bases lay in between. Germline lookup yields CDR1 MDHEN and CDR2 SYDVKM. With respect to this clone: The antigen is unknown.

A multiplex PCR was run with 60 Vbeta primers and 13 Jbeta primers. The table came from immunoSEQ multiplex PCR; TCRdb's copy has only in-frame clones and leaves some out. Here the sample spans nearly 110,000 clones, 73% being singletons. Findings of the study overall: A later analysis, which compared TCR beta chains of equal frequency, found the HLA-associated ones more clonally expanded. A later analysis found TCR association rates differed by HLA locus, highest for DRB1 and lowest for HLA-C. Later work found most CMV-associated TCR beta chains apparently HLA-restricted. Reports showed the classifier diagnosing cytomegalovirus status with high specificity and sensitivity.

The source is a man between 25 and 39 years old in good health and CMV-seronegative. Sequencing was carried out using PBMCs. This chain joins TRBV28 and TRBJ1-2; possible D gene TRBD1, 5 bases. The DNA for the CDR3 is TGTGCCAGCAGTGATCAAAGGGGATTCTATGGCTACACCTTC. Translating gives CASSDQRGFYGYTF.